This T cell receptor (beta chain) originates from a study of T-cell reconstitution after alpha-beta-depleted transplantation in children. This CDR3 contains 15 residues. CDR1 and CDR2 (germline): MDHEN, SYDVKM. Trimming took 6 bases from V and 8 from J; bases not matched to a gene: 12. Notes on the study in general: About two months after transplant, alpha-beta T cells reportedly came from several hundred expanded graft clones. Among T cells one year after transplant, newly produced cells accounted for most counts and diversity.

The table lists this clonotype with a few counts. What it binds is not known. Researchers prepared the TCRbeta library using unique molecular identifiers, the study reports. TCRdb reanalysed the PCR reads using MiXCR and keeps one entry per CDR3 protein. The table records around 8,800 distinct CDR3 sequences, around 17% of them present only once. The chain is built from TRBV28 and TRBJ2-1, with 8 bases matching TRBD2. Here the sequenced sample was PBMCs, mostly from graft donor cells, taken 60 days after TCRalphabeta/CD19-depleted stem cell transplant. This TCR was sampled from a girl under three years old who had a stem cell transplant for combined immunodeficiency, so the T cells may come from the graft donor. CDR3 region: CASRAWTSNRDEQFF. For the CDR3, the DNA is TGTGCCAGCAGAGCTTGGACTAGCAATAGAGATGAGCAGTTCTTC.